Below, one T cell receptor beta chain is given with its context. Germline and junction disagree at one end, which may indicate a read error. CDR1 is SSHAT, CDR2 FNYEAQ, per germline (reference sequence). This CDR3 contains 16 residues. In the PCR, 60 Vbeta and 13 Jbeta primers were used. Assay used: immunoSEQ multiplex PCR; TCRdb lists only in-frame clones, some missing. The repertoire holds 94,000 or so clones, with over 70% as singletons. This specimen belongs to a study of cytomegalovirus exposure and HLA in healthy donors. The sequencing input was PBMCs. The chain is built from TRBV7-7 and TRBJ2-2; 10 positions match TRBD1. The sequence was obtained from a man between 60 and 75 years old in good health and CMV-seronegative. CDR3 sequence: CASSSMMTGGGGELFF. The DNA for the CDR3 is TGTGCTAGCAGCTCGATGATGACAGGGGGCGGCGGGGAGCTGTTTTTT.